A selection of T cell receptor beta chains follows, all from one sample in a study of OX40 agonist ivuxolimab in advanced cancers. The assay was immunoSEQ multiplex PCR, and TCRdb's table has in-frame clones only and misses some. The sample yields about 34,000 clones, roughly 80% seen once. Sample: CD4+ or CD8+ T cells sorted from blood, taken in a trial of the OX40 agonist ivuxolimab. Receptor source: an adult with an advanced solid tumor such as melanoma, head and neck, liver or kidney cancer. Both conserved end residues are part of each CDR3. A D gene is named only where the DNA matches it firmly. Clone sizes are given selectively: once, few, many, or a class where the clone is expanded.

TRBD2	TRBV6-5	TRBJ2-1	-	CASIGLASRTEQFF	TGTGCCAGCATCGGACTAGCGAGCAGAACAGAGCAGTTCTTC
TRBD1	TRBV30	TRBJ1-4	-	CAWNPGTATNEKLLF	TGTGCCTGGAATCCCGGGACAGCAACTAATGAAAAACTGCTTTTT
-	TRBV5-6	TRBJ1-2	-	CASSLGGYGYTF	TGTGCCAGCAGCTTAGGCGGATATGGCTACACCTTC
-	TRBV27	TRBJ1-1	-	CASSLGRRNTEAFF	TGTGCCAGCAGTTTAGGGAGGCGGAACACTGAAGCTTTCTTT
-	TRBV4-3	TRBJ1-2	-	CASSQDQSYFLGNGYTF	TGCGCCAGCAGCCAAGATCAGTCGTACTTCCTGGGAAATGGCTACACCTTC
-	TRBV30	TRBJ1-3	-	CAWSVSMWTSGNTIYF	TGTGCCTGGAGTGTATCCATGTGGACCTCTGGAAACACCATATATTTT
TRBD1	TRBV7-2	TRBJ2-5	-	CASSPGTGIQTQYF	TGTGCCAGCAGCCCCGGGACAGGGATTCAGACCCAGTACTTC
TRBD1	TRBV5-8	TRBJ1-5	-	CASSLSLDRQYDSNQPQHF	TGTGCCAGCAGCTTGTCCTTGGACAGGCAATACGATAGCAATCAGCCCCAGCATTTT
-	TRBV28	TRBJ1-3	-	CASSLGQSSGNTIYF	TGTGCCAGCAGTTTGGGCCAAAGCTCTGGAAACACCATATATTTT
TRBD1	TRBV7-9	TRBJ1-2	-	CASSLQGANYGYTF	TGTGCCAGCAGCCTACAGGGGGCCAACTATGGCTACACCTTC
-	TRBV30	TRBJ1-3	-	CAWSGGAGNTIYF	TGTGCCTGGAGTGGGGGAGCTGGAAACACCATATATTTT
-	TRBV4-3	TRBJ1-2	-	CASSQDLTGPGGYTF	TGCGCCAGCAGCCAAGATCTAACAGGCCCAGGTGGCTACACCTTC
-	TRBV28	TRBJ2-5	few	CASSLWGLTEKKTQYF	TGTGCCAGCAGTTTGTGGGGATTGACGGAAAAGAAGACCCAGTACTTC
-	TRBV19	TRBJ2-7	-	CASSIGPGQQYF	TGTGCCAGTAGTATAGGGCCAGGGCAGCAGTACTTC
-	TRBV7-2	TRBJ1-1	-	CASSLGQVGNTEAFF	TGTGCCAGCAGCTTAGGTCAGGTAGGGAACACTGAAGCTTTCTTT
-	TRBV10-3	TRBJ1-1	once	CAIRGAQNTEAFF	TGTGCCATCAGAGGGGCGCAAAACACTGAAGCTTTCTTT
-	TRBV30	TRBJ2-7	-	CAWGGTPYQQYF	TGTGCCTGGGGGGGGACCCCCTACCAGCAGTACTTC
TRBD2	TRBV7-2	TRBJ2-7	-	CASSSSGGLPYEQYF	TGTGCCAGCAGCTCTAGCGGGGGCCTTCCCTACGAGCAGTACTTC
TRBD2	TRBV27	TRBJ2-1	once	CASRSPGLATFGEQFF	TGTGCCAGCAGATCTCCGGGACTAGCTACTTTCGGTGAGCAGTTCTTC
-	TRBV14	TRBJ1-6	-	CASSLEGDSGYSPLHF	TGTGCCAGCAGTCTCGAGGGGGACTCAGGGTATTCACCCCTCCACTTT
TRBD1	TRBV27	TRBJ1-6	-	CASSSRTGALNSPLHF	TGTGCCAGCAGTTCGAGGACAGGGGCGTTAAATTCACCCCTCCACTTT
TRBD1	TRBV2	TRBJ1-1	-	CASSKEQGANTEAFF	TGTGCCAGCAGTAAGGAACAGGGGGCGAACACTGAAGCTTTCTTT
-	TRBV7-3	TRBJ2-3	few	CASSLKDGAPQYF	TGTGCCAGCAGCTTAAAGGATGGGGCCCCGCAGTATTTT
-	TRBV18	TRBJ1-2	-	CASSPLKSESLYSDGYTF	TGTGCCAGCTCACCACTAAAATCAGAATCCCTCTATTCGGATGGCTACACCTTC
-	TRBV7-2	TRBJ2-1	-	CASSSDGGSEQFF	TGTGCCAGCAGCTCGGACGGTGGTAGTGAGCAGTTCTTC
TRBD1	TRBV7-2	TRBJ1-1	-	CASSLEGATEAFF	TGTGCCAGCAGCTTAGAGGGGGCGACTGAAGCTTTCTTT
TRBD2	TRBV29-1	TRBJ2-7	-	CSVAGTSGSTAQYF	TGCAGCGTTGCCGGGACTAGCGGGAGCACGGCGCAGTACTTC
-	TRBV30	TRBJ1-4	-	CAWSVGGTTTNEKLFF	TGTGCCTGGAGTGTAGGTGGCACCACAACTAATGAAAAACTGTTTTTT
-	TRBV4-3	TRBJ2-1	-	CASSQETDYYNEQFF	TGCGCCAGCAGCCAAGAAACGGACTACTACAATGAGCAGTTCTTC
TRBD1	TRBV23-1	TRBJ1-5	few	CASSHNDRDREFNQPQHF	TGCGCCAGCAGTCATAATGACCGGGACAGAGAATTCAATCAGCCCCAGCATTTT
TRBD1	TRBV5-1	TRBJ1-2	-	CASSSTTGIGAYGYTF	TGCGCCAGCAGCTCAACGACAGGGATCGGCGCCTATGGCTACACCTTC
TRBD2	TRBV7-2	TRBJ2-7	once	CASSSSSGGKYEQYF	TGTGCCAGCAGCTCGTCCAGCGGGGGAAAATACGAGCAGTACTTC
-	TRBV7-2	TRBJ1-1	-	CASSLQGRANTEAFF	TGTGCCAGCAGCCTTCAGGGGAGGGCTAACACTGAAGCTTTCTTT
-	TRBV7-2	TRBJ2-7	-	CASSLGRLPYEQYF	TGTGCCAGCAGCTTAGGTCGCCTCCCCTACGAGCAGTACTTC
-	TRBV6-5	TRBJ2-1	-	CASSVYESDEQFF	TGTGCCAGCAGCGTGTACGAGTCCGATGAGCAGTTCTTC
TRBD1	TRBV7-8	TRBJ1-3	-	CASSPGQGASGNTIYF	TGTGCCAGCAGCCCGGGACAGGGGGCGTCTGGAAACACCATATATTTT
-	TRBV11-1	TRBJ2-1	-	CASSLAHRFSYNEQFF	TGTGCCAGCAGCTTAGCGCACAGATTCTCCTACAATGAGCAGTTCTTC
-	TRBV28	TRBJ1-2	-	CASSPWGRAYGYTF	TGTGCCAGCAGCCCTTGGGGGAGGGCCTATGGCTACACCTTC
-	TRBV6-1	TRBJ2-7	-	CASTLGQTYEQYF	TGTGCCAGCACCTTGGGCCAGACCTACGAGCAGTACTTC
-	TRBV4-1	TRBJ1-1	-	CASSQVNTEAFF	TGCGCCAGCAGCCAGGTGAACACTGAAGCTTTCTTT
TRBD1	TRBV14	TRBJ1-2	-	CASSQGTGHGYTF	TGTGCCAGCAGCCAAGGGACAGGGCATGGCTACACCTTC
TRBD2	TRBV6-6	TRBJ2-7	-	CASSYYGGTNEQYF	TGTGCCAGCAGTTATTATGGAGGGACTAACGAGCAGTACTTC
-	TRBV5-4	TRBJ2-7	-	CASSQERDGIYEQYF	TGTGCCAGCAGCCAAGAGCGAGACGGTATCTACGAGCAGTACTTC
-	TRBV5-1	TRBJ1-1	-	CASSWADRGPNTEAFF	TGCGCCAGCAGCTGGGCGGATAGGGGTCCGAACACTGAAGCTTTCTTT
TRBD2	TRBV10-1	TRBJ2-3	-	CASSDGTSLDTQYF	TGCGCCAGCAGTGACGGGACTAGCCTAGATACGCAGTATTTT
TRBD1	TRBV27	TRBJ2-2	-	CASSLVQGDFTGELFF	TGTGCCAGCAGTTTAGTACAGGGGGATTTTACCGGGGAGCTGTTTTTT
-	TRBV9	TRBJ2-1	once	CASSATGVVYNEQFF	TGTGCCAGCAGCGCAACGGGGGTGGTCTACAATGAGCAGTTCTTC
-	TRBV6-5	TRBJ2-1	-	CAVGSSHEQFF	TGTGCCGTAGGAAGTAGCCATGAGCAGTTCTTC